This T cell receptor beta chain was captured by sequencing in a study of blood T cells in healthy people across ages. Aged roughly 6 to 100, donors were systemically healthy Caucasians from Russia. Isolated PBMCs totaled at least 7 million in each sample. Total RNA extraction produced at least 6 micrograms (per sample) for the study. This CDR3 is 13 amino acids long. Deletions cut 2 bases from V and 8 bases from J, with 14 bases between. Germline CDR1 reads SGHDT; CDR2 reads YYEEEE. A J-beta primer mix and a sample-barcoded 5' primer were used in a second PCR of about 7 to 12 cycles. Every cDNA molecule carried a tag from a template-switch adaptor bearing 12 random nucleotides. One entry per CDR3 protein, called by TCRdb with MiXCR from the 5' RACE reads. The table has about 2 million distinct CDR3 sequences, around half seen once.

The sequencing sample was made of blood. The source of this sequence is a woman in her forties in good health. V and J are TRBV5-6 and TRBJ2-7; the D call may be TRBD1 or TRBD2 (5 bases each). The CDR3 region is CASSFSGRAQQYF. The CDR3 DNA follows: TGTGCCAGCAGCTTCTCGGGACGGGCACAGCAGTACTTC.